The T cell receptor (beta chain) under discussion was sequenced for a study of CD8 T cells in ankylosing spondylitis (dated by TCRdb to about 2017). Background for the entire study: T cell receptor beta repertoires were profiled in healthy donors and ankylosing spondylitis patients so that disease-linked TCR variants could be found. The full study cohort was made up of about 25 ankylosing spondylitis patients and 108 healthy donors. Peripheral blood samples were taken, and synovial fluid was additionally collected from ankylosing spondylitis patients. What the study reported, not specific to this receptor: The disease-linked clones were reported to be significantly enriched in matched synovial fluid samples from ankylosing spondylitis patients. A TCR beta motif of several highly homologous amino acid variants appeared characteristic of blood from ankylosing spondylitis patients. A CD8+ phenotype was shown by the disease-linked clones, which were found at relatively low frequencies in peripheral blood. Some of the motif variants had been reported before in the synovial fluid and blood of reactive arthritis patients, a finding that suggests common disease-initiation mechanisms.

CDR1 is given as DFQATT and CDR2 as SNEGSKA, both from the germline V gene (reference sequence). Measured from the cysteine to the phenylalanine, the CDR3 is 11 residues long. The only DNA kept is the CDR3, 33 bases in frame from the first base. Cut back by 4 bases and 8 bases, the V and J ends lie 9 bases apart. This clonotype has more than one count but fewer than ten. The antigen it recognizes is unknown. No much larger clone exists at a distance of one base, and base qualities are not known. The sequencing machine was an Illumina HiSeq 2500. Quantitative 5'-RACE with molecular barcodes was the method used to prepare the TCR beta libraries. Regarding the original processing steps: Disease-linked TCR variants were identified with a new computational method built on a probabilistic model of VDJ rearrangement. The raw public data were reprocessed by TCRdb itself: fastp quality trimming at Q25, MiXCR clonotype calling, in-frame beta chains only. Identical CDR3 protein sequences are pooled into one entry, listed with their most common genes and DNA. TCRdb assigned the V and J calls; the authors' analysis was not used. This sample holds approximately 300,000 distinct CDR3 sequences; 8% were observed only once. In total, the top ten clones hold 13% to 15% of the sample.

The source material was blood, either unsorted or a sorted T cell fraction (not recorded which). The sequence derives from a male donor with ankylosing spondylitis. Recombination linked TRBV20-1 to TRBJ2-4, with an unclear D gene assignment. The CDR3 protein is CSATWKDIQYF. The nucleotide sequence is TGCAGTGCTACGTGGAAGGACATTCAGTACTTC.